This T cell receptor (beta chain) was documented in a study of cytomegalovirus exposure and HLA in healthy donors. Germline V gene sequence: CDR1 LNHDA, CDR2 SQIVND (reference sequence). This CDR3 has 14 residues. Between the trimmed V and J ends, which lost 4 bases and 2 bases, there was a span of 10 bases. Note on this clone: The target antigen is unknown.

PCR was performed using 60 Vbeta and 13 Jbeta primers. Method: immunoSEQ multiplex PCR; TCRdb's copy keeps in-frame clones and lacks some. This sample has about 200,000 clones, with about four fifths found just once. Findings and caveats of the study: What a later analysis showed was that several of the most significant clusters appeared linked to common viral pathogens. Sequencing likely produced, as an artifact, a cluster of highly shared sequence variants.

V is TRBV19 and J is TRBJ2-3; unclear D gene. Sequencing used PBMCs. The clonotype comes from a male donor in good health and CMV-seropositive. The CDR3 bases are TGTGCCAGTAGTAGTGCCCTAGTCACAGATACGCAGTATTTT. Residues: CASSSALVTDTQYF.